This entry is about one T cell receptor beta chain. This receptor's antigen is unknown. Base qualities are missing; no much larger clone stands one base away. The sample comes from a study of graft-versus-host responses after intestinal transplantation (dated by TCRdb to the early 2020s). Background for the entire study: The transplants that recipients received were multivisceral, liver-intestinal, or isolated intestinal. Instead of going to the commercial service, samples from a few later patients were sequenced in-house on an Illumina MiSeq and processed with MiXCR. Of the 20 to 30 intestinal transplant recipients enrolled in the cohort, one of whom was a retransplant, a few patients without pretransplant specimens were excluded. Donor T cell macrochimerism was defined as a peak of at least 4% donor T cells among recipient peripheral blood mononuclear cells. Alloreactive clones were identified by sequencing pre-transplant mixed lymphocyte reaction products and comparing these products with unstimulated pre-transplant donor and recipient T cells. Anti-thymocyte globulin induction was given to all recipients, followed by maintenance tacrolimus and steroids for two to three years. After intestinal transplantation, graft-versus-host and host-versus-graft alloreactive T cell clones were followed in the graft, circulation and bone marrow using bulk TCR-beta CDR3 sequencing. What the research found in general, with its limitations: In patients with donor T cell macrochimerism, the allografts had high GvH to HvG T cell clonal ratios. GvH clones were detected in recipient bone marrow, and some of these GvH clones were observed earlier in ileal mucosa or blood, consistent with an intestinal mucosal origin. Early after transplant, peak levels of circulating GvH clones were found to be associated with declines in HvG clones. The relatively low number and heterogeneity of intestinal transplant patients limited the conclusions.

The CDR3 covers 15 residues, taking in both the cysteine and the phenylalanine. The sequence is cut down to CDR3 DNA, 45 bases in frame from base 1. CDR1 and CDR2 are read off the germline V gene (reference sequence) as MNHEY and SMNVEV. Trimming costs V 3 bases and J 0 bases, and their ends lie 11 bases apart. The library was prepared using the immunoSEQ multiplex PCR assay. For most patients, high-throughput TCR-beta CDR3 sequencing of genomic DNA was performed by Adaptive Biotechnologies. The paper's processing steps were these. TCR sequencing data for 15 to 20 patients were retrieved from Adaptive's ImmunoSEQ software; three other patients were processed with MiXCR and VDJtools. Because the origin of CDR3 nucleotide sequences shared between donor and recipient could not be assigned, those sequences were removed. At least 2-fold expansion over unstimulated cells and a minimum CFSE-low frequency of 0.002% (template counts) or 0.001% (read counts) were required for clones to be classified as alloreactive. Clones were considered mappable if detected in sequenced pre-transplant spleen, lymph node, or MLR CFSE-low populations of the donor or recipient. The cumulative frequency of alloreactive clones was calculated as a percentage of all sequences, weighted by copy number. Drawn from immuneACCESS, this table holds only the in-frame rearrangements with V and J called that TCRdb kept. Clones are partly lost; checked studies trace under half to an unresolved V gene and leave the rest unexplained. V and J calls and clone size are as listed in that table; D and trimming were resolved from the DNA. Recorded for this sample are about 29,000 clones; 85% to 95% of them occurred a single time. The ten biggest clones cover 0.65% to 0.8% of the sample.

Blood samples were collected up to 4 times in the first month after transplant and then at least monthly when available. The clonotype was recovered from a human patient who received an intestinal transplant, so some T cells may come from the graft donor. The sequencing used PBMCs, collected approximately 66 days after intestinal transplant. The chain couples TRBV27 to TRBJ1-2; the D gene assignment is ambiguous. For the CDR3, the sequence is CASSFRAGANYGYTF. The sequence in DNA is TGTGCCAGCAGTTTTCGGGCGGGAGCTAACTATGGCTACACCTTC.